The present T cell receptor (beta chain) was sequenced within a study of metastatic and nonmetastatic thyroid tumors. No patient received treatment before thyroid surgery. TCRdb re-called the PCR reads through MiXCR. The data show 75,000 to 95,000 clones, about an eighth seen once. This clone was observed at least ten times. Trimming left V 1 base short and J 5 bases short, with 14 bases between. The length of the CDR3 is 15 residues. The germline V gene has CDR1 SGHTA and CDR2 FQGNSA. The receptor was derived from a female donor with papillary thyroid cancer or a benign thyroid nodule (not recorded which). Some clones in this sample may be carry-over from other donors' samples. Input material: blood. The J gene is TRBJ2-5, the V gene TRBV7-2, with D perhaps assigned TRBD1 or TRBD2 (5 bases each). The DNA for the CDR3 is TGTGCCAGCAGCTTAGGTGGGGCCCGGAGGGAGACCCAGTACTTC. It translates to CASSLGGARRETQYF.